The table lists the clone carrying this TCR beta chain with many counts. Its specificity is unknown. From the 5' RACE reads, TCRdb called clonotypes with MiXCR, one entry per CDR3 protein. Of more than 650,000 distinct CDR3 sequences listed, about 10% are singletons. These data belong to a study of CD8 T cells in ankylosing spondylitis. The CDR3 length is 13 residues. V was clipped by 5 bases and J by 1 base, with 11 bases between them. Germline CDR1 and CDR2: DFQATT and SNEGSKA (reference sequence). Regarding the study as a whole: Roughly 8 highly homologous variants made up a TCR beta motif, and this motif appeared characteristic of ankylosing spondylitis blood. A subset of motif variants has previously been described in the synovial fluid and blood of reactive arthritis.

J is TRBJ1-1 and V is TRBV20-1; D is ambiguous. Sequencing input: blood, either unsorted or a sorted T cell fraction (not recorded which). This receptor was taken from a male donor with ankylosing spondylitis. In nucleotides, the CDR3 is TGCAGTGCTCGTCCGGACGGGAACACTGAAGCTTTCTTT. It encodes CSARPDGNTEAFF.